This T cell receptor (beta chain) is drawn from a study of cytomegalovirus exposure and HLA in healthy donors. Study-level background: Of the donors genotyped, 398 in all, 80% to 85% fell in the Caucasian-associated ancestry cluster.

The PCR was carried out with 60 Vbeta primers and 13 Jbeta primers. The table came from immunoSEQ multiplex PCR; TCRdb's copy has only in-frame clones and leaves some out. The sample has 130,000 to 150,000 clones, around 78% seen once. Details on this clone: What it binds is not known.

V was pared by 5 bases and J by 0 bases, with 8 bases between. CDR1 is SGHVS, CDR2 FQNEAQ, per germline. The CDR3 runs to 14 residues. Study results and caveats: According to an earlier analysis, most TCR beta V segments yielded productive rearrangements about 90% or about 30% of the time. Later work found most CMV-associated TCR beta chains apparently HLA-restricted.

Sequencing used PBMCs. This TCR derives from a male donor in good health and CMV-seronegative. The gene calls are TRBV7-8 and TRBJ1-5, with D uncertain. The CDR3 spells CASSLLNSNQPQHF. Here the CDR3 DNA reads TGTGCCAGCAGCCTATTAAATAGCAATCAGCCCCAGCATTTT.